The entry that follows covers one TCR beta chain sequence. CDR1 is MGHRA and CDR2 is YSYEKL in the germline V gene. CDR3 length: 16 residues. With 0 bases removed from V and 1 base from J, the gap between germline ends came to 10 bases. This sample is drawn from a study of beta chain features in type 1 diabetes. Whole-study context: The patients were much like the healthy donors in age, gender and cell yields.

Isolated RNA was reverse transcribed in full, so expressed TCRB transcripts were sequenced. Here immunoSEQ multiplex PCR was the method, and the copy in TCRdb shows in-frame clones only, minus some. The sample has 300,000 to 400,000 clones, 6.5% to 10% seen once. Sample: central memory CD4+ T cells from blood. The chain combines TRBV4-1 with TRBJ2-1, with D uncertain. The sequence derives from a woman between 18 and 29 years old in good health. Here the CDR3 reads CASSQDRTASYNEQFF. The CDR3 coding sequence is TGCGCCAGCAGCCAAGATCGGACCGCGTCCTACAATGAGCAGTTCTTC.